The present entry profiles one TCR beta chain with its context. Its cognate antigen has yet to be identified. Read coverage stops 3 residues before the CDR3 terminus; the germline J gene supplies the remainder. The record originates from a study of T cells in women clearing cervical HPV infection (dated by TCRdb to the late 2010s). Looking at the study overall: Cases were about 25 women with histologically confirmed HPV16-related CIN3 or worse, including 2 invasive cancers. Because only a few women had HLA typing data, the possibility that HLA type acted as a confounder could not be ruled out. For cases, the median interval between lesion detection and blood sampling was more than 130 days, with an interquartile range of about 85 to 210 days. Median age was about 32 years in cases versus approximately 37 in controls, and baseline characteristics did not differ significantly. The exploratory proof-of-principle case-control study was nested within the Guanacaste HPV Natural History Study in Costa Rica and compared TCR repertoires across cervical HPV16 outcomes. The parent cohort enrolled about 9,700 women aged 18 or older in Guanacaste, Costa Rica, in about 1992 to 1995 and followed the women for roughly 7 years. The controls were over 20 women whose single incident HPV16 infection cleared within 12 months with no development of precancer or cancer. Blood from cases was collected at the visit where the lesion was first found, while blood from controls was collected once the infection could no longer be detected. Cases and controls were matched on age within five years and on year of sample collection. Five blinded duplicates per group were added as quality controls, giving around 60 samples: 50 or so participants and ten or so replicates. Overall study results and their limits: T-cell numbers per sample were unknown, so richness differences could reflect varying T-cell content rather than repertoire biology. Lower TRBV6-7 relative abundance was observed in cases than in controls (around 0.1% versus 0.15%; Bonferroni P = 0.0008). CIN3+ cases had significantly higher TCR repertoire richness than controls across sequencing depths, but evenness did not differ between the groups. Because of the cross-sectional design, the study could not determine whether the associations came before infection or resulted from infection, and neither effector/memory subsets nor HPV-specific T cells were isolated. By combining richness with V gene abundances, random forest classifiers separated cases from controls with an estimated AUC of about 0.86.

Based on the germline V gene, the CDR1 and CDR2 sequences are SNHLY and FYNNEI. There are 16 amino acids in the CDR3, from cysteine to phenylalanine inclusive. Shown are 39 bases from within the CDR3, in frame from base 1. The V and J ends are trimmed by 4 bases and 5 bases, leaving 17 bases between them. TCR beta CDR3 regions were amplified by multiplex PCR using the immunoSEQ assay from an average of about 1,200 ng genomic DNA per sample. To correct primer bias, the assay used a complete synthetic TCR repertoire to set an amplification baseline. Amplicons were sequenced on the Illumina platform. Processing in the source paper ran as follows. Sequences were error-corrected by clustering with frequency ratios and a modified nearest-neighbor algorithm, then analyzed in the immunoSEQ Analyzer with IMGT gene definitions. At each rarefaction depth, TCR richness and evenness were averaged across 20 rarefaction repeats, and any sample with fewer sequences than the depth was left out. Wilcoxon rank sum tests with FDR correction were used to compare relative abundances of V, D and J genes between the groups. Blinded duplicates gave an intraclass correlation of around 95% for TCR richness and an average of around 76% across some 62 gene segments. This is the immuneACCESS table as TCRdb keeps it, with only in-frame sequences that have V and J called. A part of the clones is gone; compared with another copy, unresolved V genes explain less than half, and the rest is unexplained. Clone size and V and J calls were adopted from that table, with D and trimming inferred from the DNA. This sample's table carries fewer than 30,000 clones. The top ten clones comprise about 3% of the sample.

Every participant had a single incident cervical HPV16 infection, and women with prevalent HPV16 infections were excluded. Cervical HPV DNA was detected by MY09/MY11 PCR and genotyped by dot-blot hybridization. Fifteen mL of heparinized blood were centrifuged, and the buffy coat was split into aliquots, frozen at -30 degrees C, and then kept at -80 degrees C. Genomic DNA was extracted from buffy coat specimens using QIAGEN kits. The sequence was collected from a woman between 18 and 70 years old with a cervical HPV16 infection that either progressed to CIN3+ or cleared (not recorded which). This chain is built from TRBV2 and TRBJ2-2; a tentative D match to TRBD1 spans 7 bases. Sample: blood buffy coat. The sequenced part of the CDR3 DNA is TGTGCCAGCAGTGGAGGGTTGGCAGGGGGGACCGGGGAG. The translation is CASSGGLAGGTGE. The complete CDR3 protein is CASSGGLAGGTGELFF.